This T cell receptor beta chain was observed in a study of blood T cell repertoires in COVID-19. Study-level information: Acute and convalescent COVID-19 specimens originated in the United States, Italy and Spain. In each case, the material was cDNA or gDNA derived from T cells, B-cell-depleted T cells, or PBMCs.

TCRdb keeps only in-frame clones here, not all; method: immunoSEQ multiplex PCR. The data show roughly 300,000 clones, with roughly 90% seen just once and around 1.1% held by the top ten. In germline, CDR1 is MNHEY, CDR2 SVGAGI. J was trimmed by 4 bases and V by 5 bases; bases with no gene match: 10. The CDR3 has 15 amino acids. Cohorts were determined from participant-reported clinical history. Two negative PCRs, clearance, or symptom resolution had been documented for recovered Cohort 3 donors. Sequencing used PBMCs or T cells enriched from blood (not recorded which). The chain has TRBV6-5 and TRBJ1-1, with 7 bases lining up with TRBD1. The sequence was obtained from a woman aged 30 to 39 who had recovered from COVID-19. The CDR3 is CASSPQTGPLTEAFF. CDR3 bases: TGTGCCAGCAGTCCCCAGACAGGGCCACTCACTGAAGCTTTCTTT.